The 16 T cell receptor beta chains given below trace back to one sample, sequenced in a study of shared clonotypes between healthy human individuals. CD45RO-negative cells were positively selected for CCR7, leaving out terminally differentiated effector memory CD45RA+ cells. TCRdb's table, derived via immunoSEQ multiplex PCR, lists solely in-frame clones and lacks some. The sample contains 1.5 million to 2.5 million clones, around 96% of which appear only once. Sequencing input: naive CD8+ T cells sorted from blood. Receptors originate from a man aged 18-30 years in good health.

This sequence joins TRBV7-9 and TRBJ2-5, with 8 bases identical to TRBD2. Germline lookup yields CDR1 SEHNR and CDR2 FQNEAQ (reference sequence). The length of the CDR3 is 16 residues. J was trimmed by 1 base and V by 2 bases; bases with no gene match: 6. The CDR3 sequence is CASSLSSGGTQETQYF. The CDR3 nucleotides are TGTGCCAGCAGCTTATCCAGCGGGGGAACCCAAGAGACCCAGTACTTC. The full variable domain, its missing parts supplied by reference TRBV7-9 and TRBJ2-5, is DTGVSQNPRHKITKRGQNVTFRCDPISEHNRLYWYRQTLGQGPEFLTYFQNEAQLEKSRLLSDRFSAERPKGSFSTLEIQRTEQGDSAMYLCASSLSSGGTQETQYFGPGTRLLVL.

The chain carries TRBV7-6 and TRBJ2-7; TRBD2 aligns across 12 bases. The germline V gene has CDR1 SGHVS and CDR2 FNYEAQ. Trimming removed 4 bases from V and 5 bases from J; junction bases left unmatched: 9. The CDR3 consists of 16 residues. CDR3 protein: CASSSLLAGGNDEQYF. Written as DNA, the CDR3 is TGTGCCAGCAGCTCCCTACTAGCGGGAGGTAACGACGAGCAGTACTTC.

DNA of the CDR3: TGTGCCAGCAGCCGACCAACAGGGGGCGAAGAGACCCAGTACTTC. As protein: CASSRPTGGEETQYF. The rearrangement uses TRBV11-2 and TRBJ2-5, with 9 bases aligning to TRBD1. Germline CDR1 SGHAT, CDR2 FQNNGV. CDR3 length equals 15 residues. Trimming removed 5 bases from V and 3 bases from J; junction bases left unmatched: 7.

This chain connects TRBV5-4 to TRBJ1-2, with a weak D call TRBD1 (5 bases). CDR3 length equals 15 residues. V shed 0 bases and J shed 4 bases, with 13 bases lying between them. Germline V CDR1 and CDR2: SGHNT, YYREEE (reference sequence). This chain's CDR3 is CASSLDQTEIYGYTF. In nucleotides, the CDR3 is TGTGCCAGCAGCTTGGATCAGACAGAGATCTATGGCTACACCTTC.

This chain uses TRBV27 with TRBJ1-2, with 8 bases identical to TRBD1. This CDR3 spans 17 amino acids. V shed 0 bases, J shed 2 bases, and the junction held 8 bases outside the gene matches. In germline, CDR1 is MNHEY, CDR2 SMNVEV (reference sequence). CDR3 in amino acids: CASSLSTGALHNYGYTF. The CDR3 DNA reads TGTGCCAGCAGTTTATCGACAGGGGCGCTGCACAACTATGGCTACACCTTC.

This chain uses TRBV4-1 with TRBJ2-7, with no clear D. Germline V gene lookup returns CDR1 MGHRA and CDR2 YSYEKL. V lost 3 bases and J 5 bases, leaving 14 bases between the germline ends. The CDR3 length is 14 residues. The CDR3 sequence is CASSQTPQVDEQYF. CDR3 DNA: TGCGCCAGCAGCCAGACCCCCCAGGTAGACGAGCAGTACTTC.

The V and J genes are TRBV7-6 and TRBJ2-3; 10 bases line up with TRBD2. Germline trimming cut 1 base from V and 5 bases from J; bases unmatched to any gene: 12. Germline loops: CDR1 SGHVS, CDR2 FNYEAQ. This CDR3 spans 18 amino acids. The CDR3 region has the DNA TGTGCCAGCAGCTTAGGACCGCCACTAGCGGGGCCGGGAGATACGCAGTATTTT. Its protein is CASSLGPPLAGPGDTQYF.

The chain joins TRBV30 to TRBJ2-7, with D perhaps TRBD2 (6 bases). The CDR3 totals 12 residues. The germline V and J ends were trimmed by 7 bases and 5 bases, with 15 bases remaining between them. Looked up from germline, CDR1 is GTSNPN and CDR2 is SVGIG (reference sequence). The CDR3 region is CASGWPGDEQYF. CDR3 nucleotide sequence: TGTGCCTCTGGGTGGCCGGGAGACGAGCAGTACTTC.

This clone showed up just once. The CDR3 DNA is TGTGCCAGCAGCTGGACCGGGACAGGGATCCTAAGTTACACAGATACGCAGTATTTT. It specifies CASSWTGTGILSYTDTQYF. The chain combines TRBV7-9 with TRBJ2-3, with TRBD1 matching 9 bases. The CDR3 sequence is 19 residues long. The V gene end was trimmed by 4 bases and the J gene end by 2 bases; junction bases not matched to a gene: 16. Germline CDR1 reads SEHNR; CDR2 reads FQNEAQ (reference sequence).

The chain is built from TRBV11-2 and TRBJ2-7; possible D gene TRBD2, 6 bases. Germline CDR1 SGHAT, CDR2 FQNNGV. This CDR3 contains 15 residues. Trimming took off 3 bases at V and 3 bases at J, with 15 bases between the two ends. CDR3 protein: CASSFGGGTGYEQYF. The CDR3 DNA is TGTGCCAGCAGCTTCGGCGGCGGGACGGGCTACGAGCAGTACTTC.

The chain couples TRBV18 to TRBJ1-5; no clear D gene. Germline values: CDR1 KGHSH, CDR2 LQKENI. The length of the CDR3 is 12 residues. Deletions cut 3 bases from V and 11 bases from J, with 11 bases between. Written as DNA, the CDR3 is TGTGCCAGCTCACCCTTCCCTGGGACCCAGCATTTT. Its translation: CASSPFPGTQHF.

The rearrangement joins TRBV6-1 to TRBJ1-1; TRBD1 agrees at 9 bases. There are 16 residues in the CDR3. Germline loops: CDR1 MNHNS, CDR2 SASEGT. V dropped 2 bases and J dropped 1; count of bases not matched to a gene: 5. The CDR3: CASSEWDRAPNTEAFF. The CDR3 DNA follows: TGTGCCAGCAGTGAATGGGACAGGGCACCGAACACTGAAGCTTTCTTT.

Of note for this clone: Different DNA sequences within this sample yield the same CDR3. The rearrangement joins TRBV5-1 to TRBJ1-4; the D is unclear. The V end was cut by 4 bases, the J end by 7 bases, with 14 bases between. This CDR3 region has 14 residues. Germline V gives CDR1 SGHRS, CDR2 YFSETQ. CDR3 sequence (DNA): TGCGCCAGCAGCCCTACGGGATCTAGTGAAAAACTGTTTTTT. It translates to CASSPTGSSEKLFF.

The J gene is TRBJ2-3, the V gene TRBV7-2; 9 nucleotides align to TRBD2. V shed 7 bases and J 1 base; nucleotides not matched to a gene: 3. CDR1 and CDR2 (germline): SGHTA, FQGNSA. The CDR3 has 14 amino acids. CDR3 coding DNA: TGTGCCAGCAAAAGGACTAGCGGCACAGATACGCAGTATTTT. Its protein is CASKRTSGTDTQYF.

This clone was counted once. In nucleotides, the CDR3 is TGTGCCACCCAACAGGACAGGGACTATGGCTACACCTTC. It specifies CATQQDRDYGYTF. V usage is TRBV15 and J usage is TRBJ1-2; 8 bases map to TRBD1. Trimming took 8 bases from V and 3 from J; bases not matched to a gene: 5. This CDR3 comprises 13 residues. Germline lookup yields CDR1 LNHNV and CDR2 YYDKDF (reference sequence).

V and J are TRBV4-3 and TRBJ2-7, with D possibly matching TRBD2 (6 bases). Trimming took 0 bases from V and 0 from J, leaving 18 bases between them. CDR1 and CDR2 (germline): LGHNA, YSLEER. The CDR3 is 18 residues long. The CDR3 sequence: CASSQDLVGSISSYEQYF. CDR3 DNA: TGCGCCAGCAGCCAAGATTTGGTCGGGAGCATCAGCTCCTACGAGCAGTACTTC.